Sequencing of this T cell receptor beta chain was carried out in a study of control samples from healthy donors and cancer patients. With V trimmed by 7 bases and J by 4 bases, 10 bases remained unmatched. In germline, CDR1 is SNHLY, CDR2 FYNNEI. CDR3 length: 15 amino acids. TCRdb keeps only in-frame clones here, not all; method: immunoSEQ multiplex PCR. The sample records tens of thousands of clones, 75% to 95% being singletons. The material sequenced was PBMCs. This receptor was obtained from a man aged 30 to 45 with colorectal cancer. The chain employs TRBV2 and TRBJ2-1, with TRBD1 matching 7 bases. The CDR3 region has the DNA TGTGCCAGCATCGATGGTGGGACAGTATACAATGAGCAGTTCTTC. This sequence encodes CASIDGGTVYNEQFF.